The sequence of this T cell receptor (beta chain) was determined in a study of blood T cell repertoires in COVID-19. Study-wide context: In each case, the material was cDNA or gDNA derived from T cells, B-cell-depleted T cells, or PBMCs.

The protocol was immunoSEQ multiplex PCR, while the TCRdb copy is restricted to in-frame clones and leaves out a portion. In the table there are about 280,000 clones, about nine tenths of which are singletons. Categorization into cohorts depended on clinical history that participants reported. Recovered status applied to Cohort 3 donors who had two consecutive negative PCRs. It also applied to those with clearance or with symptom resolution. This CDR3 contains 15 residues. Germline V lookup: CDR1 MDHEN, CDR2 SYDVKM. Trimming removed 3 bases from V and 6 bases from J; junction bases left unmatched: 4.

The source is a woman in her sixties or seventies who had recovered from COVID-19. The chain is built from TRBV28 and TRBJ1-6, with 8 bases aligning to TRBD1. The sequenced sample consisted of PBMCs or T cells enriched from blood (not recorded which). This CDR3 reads CASSLGDRSNSPLHF. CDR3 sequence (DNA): TGTGCCAGCAGTTTGGGGGACAGGTCTAATTCACCCCTCCACTTT.